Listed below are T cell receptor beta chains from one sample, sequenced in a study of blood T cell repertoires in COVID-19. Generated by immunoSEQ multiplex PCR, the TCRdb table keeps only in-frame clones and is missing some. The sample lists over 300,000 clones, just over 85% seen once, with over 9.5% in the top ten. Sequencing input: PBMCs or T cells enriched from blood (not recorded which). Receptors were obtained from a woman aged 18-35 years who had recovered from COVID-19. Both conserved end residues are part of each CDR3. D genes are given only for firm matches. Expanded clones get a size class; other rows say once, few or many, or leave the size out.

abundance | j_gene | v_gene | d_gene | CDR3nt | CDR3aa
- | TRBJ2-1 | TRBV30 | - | TGTGCCTGGAGTACAGGGGGGGTGACCAATGAGCAGTTCTTC | CAWSTGGVTNEQFF
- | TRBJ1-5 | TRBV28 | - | TGTGCCAGCAGTTTATATGGAGTCTCTAGCAATCAGCCCCAGCATTTT | CASSLYGVSSNQPQHF
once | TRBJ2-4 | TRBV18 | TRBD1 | TGTGCCAGCTCACCTAGCAGAATGACAGGGGGGCAAAACATTCAGTACTTC | CASSPSRMTGGQNIQYF
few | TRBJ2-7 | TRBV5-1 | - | TGCGCCAGCAGCCCACGAGTCCGGGACACTTCTATCATTCCCTACGAGCAGTACTTC | CASSPRVRDTSIIPYEQYF
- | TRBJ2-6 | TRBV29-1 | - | TGCAGCGTTGAGAATAGGGGCTCTGGGGCCAACGTCCTGACTTTC | CSVENRGSGANVLTF
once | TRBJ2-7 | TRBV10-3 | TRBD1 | TGTGCCACGGGACAGGGTGACGAGCAGTACTTC | CATGQGDEQYF
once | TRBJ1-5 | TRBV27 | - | TGTGCCAGCAGTTACGCGGGCAATCAGCCCCAGCATTTT | CASSYAGNQPQHF
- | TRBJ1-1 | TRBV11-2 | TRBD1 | TGTGCCAGCAGCCGCTACAGGGGCACTGAAGCTTTCTTT | CASSRYRGTEAFF
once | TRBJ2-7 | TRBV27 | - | TGTGCCAGCAGCCCCCGCGGGGGGACAGGGTTGGGCGAGCAGTACTTC | CASSPRGGTGLGEQYF
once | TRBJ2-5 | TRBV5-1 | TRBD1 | TGCGCCAGCAGCTTGTCAACAGGGGGCTCGGAGACCCAGTACTTC | CASSLSTGGSETQYF
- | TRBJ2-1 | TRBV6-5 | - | TGTGCCAGCAGTTACGCTAAAAATGAGCAGTTCTTC | CASSYAKNEQFF
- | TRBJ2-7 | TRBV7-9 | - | TGTGCCAGCAGCTTTTCCCTAGCGTACTACGAGCAGTACTTC | CASSFSLAYYEQYF
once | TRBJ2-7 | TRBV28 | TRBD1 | TGTGCCAGCAGTTTATTGAGGACAGGGACCTACGAGCAGTACTTC | CASSLLRTGTYEQYF
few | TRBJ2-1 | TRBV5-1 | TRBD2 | TGCGCCAGCAGCTTGGCTCGGGGGGGACTAGCGGCCAATGAGCAGTTCTTC | CASSLARGGLAANEQFF
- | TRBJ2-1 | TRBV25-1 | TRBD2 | TGTGCCAGCAGTGAATTGGGAGGGAGCTCCTACAATGAGCAGTTCTTC | CASSELGGSSYNEQFF
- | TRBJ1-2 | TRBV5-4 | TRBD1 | TGTGCTACCACTCGGACAGGGGGCGACGGCTACACCTTC | CATTRTGGDGYTF
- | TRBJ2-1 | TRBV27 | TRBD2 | TGTGCCAGCAGTTTATGGCGGGGGGTTGACAATGAGCAGTTCTTC | CASSLWRGVDNEQFF
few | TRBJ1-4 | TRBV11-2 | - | TGTGCCAGCCATTCGGGAAGGAATGGTAATGAAAAACTGTTTTTT | CASHSGRNGNEKLFF
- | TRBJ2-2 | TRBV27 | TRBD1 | TGTGCCAGCAGTCCCGGGACAGATTCCGGGGAGCTGTTTTTT | CASSPGTDSGELFF
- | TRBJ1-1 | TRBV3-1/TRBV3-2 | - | TGTGCCAGCAGCCCAATAGGCCGACAGTCCCTTGCTTCAAACACTGAAGCTTTCTTT | CASSPIGRQSLASNTEAFF
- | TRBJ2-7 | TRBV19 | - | TGTGCCAGTAGTCCCATGACGGAGAGCTCCTACGAGCAGTACTTC | CASSPMTESSYEQYF
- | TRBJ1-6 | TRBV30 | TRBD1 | TGTGCCTGGATCGCGGACAGGTTTAATTCACCCCTCCACTTT | CAWIADRFNSPLHF
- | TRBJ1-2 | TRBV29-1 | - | TGCAGCGTTCCTAACGGGGGTGGCTACACCTTC | CSVPNGGGYTF
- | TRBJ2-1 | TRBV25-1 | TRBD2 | TGTGCCAGCAGTGTCTTTGGGACTAGCGGGAGCTCCTACAATGAGCAGTTCTTC | CASSVFGTSGSSYNEQFF
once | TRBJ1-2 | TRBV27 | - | TGTGCCAGCAGACCTTACCCGTCCCCCACCCAGGGCATCTATGGCTACACCTTC | CASRPYPSPTQGIYGYTF
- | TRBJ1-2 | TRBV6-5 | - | TGTGCCAGCAGTTACTCCCAGGGGACGGGTGGCTACACCTTC | CASSYSQGTGGYTF
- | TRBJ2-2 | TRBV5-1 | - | TGCGCCAGCGGTGGGGCCTCGAACACCGGGGAGCTGTTTTTT | CASGGASNTGELFF
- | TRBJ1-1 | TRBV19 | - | TGTGCCAGTAGTCTCAACACGGGCACTGAAGCTTTCTTT | CASSLNTGTEAFF
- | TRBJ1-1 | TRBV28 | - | TGTGCCAGCACTAGGGCGGGGTGGGTGGAAGCTTTCTTT | CASTRAGWVEAFF
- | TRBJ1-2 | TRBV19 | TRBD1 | TGTGCCAGTAATCCGGGACAGTACTCCCCCAACTATGGCTACACCTTC | CASNPGQYSPNYGYTF
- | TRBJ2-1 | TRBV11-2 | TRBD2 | TGTGCCAGCAGCCCGGGGGGGACTAGCTCTTATGAGCAGTTCTTC | CASSPGGTSSYEQFF
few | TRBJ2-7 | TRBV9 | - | TGTGCCAGCAGCGCTCGAACAGGGAACGGCGAGCAGTACTTC | CASSARTGNGEQYF
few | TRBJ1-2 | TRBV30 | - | TGTGCCTGTCGCAATGCTCCGGGGGAAGGTGGCTACACCTTC | CACRNAPGEGGYTF
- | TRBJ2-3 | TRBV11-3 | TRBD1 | TGTGCCAGCAGCGGAGGGACAGGGGGGACGCTCACAGATACGCAGTATTTT | CASSGGTGGTLTDTQYF
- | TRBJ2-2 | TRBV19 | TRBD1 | TGTGCCAGTAGTATAGATATGGGACAGGTGGATCTGTTTTTT | CASSIDMGQVDLFF
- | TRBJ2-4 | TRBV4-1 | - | TGCGCCAGCAGCAAGGGGCCAAGAATGGAATCGCTAGCCAAAAACATTCAGTACTTC | CASSKGPRMESLAKNIQYF
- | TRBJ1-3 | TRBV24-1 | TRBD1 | TGTGCCACCAGTGTAACAGGGGCTAACGGAAACACCATATATTTT | CATSVTGANGNTIYF
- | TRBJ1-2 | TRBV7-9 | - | TGTGCCAGCAGCTTACCCCCACAGGGCCCCAACTATGGCTACACCTTC | CASSLPPQGPNYGYTF
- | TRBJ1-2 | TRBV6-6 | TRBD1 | TGTGCCAGCAGTTACTCGAAGGGGACAGGAAACTATGGCTACACCTTC | CASSYSKGTGNYGYTF
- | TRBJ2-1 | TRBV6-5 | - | TGTGCCAGCAGTACTAGTATCTTAGGTGAGCAGTTCTTC | CASSTSILGEQFF